The next 6 T cell receptor beta chains were all read from a single sample in a study of blood T cell repertoires in COVID-19. Data came from immunoSEQ multiplex PCR; TCRdb stores just in-frame clones and leaves some out. The sample lists about 87,000 clones, 80% to 90% seen once, with roughly 4.9% in the top ten. Sequencing was done on a sample of peripheral blood. Every receptor here comes from a woman aged 80 or older with active COVID-19.

The gene calls are TRBV7-2 and TRBJ2-5; TRBD2 agrees at 13 bases. Germline values: CDR1 SGHTA, CDR2 FQGNSA. Unmatched junction bases numbered 7, after V lost 1 base and J lost 5 bases. The CDR3 consists of 17 residues. The CDR3 sequence: CASSLGLAGGLGETQYF. CDR3 DNA sequence: TGTGCCAGCAGCTTAGGACTAGCGGGAGGCCTGGGGGAGACCCAGTACTTC.

This clone showed up just once. The chain carries TRBV5-1 and TRBJ2-1, with D tentatively TRBD1 (7 bases). V was trimmed by 4 bases and J by 8 bases, leaving 19 bases between them. CDR1 and CDR2 (germline): SGHRS, YFSETQ. The CDR3 runs 15 residues. CDR3 loop: CASSPLQGGADEQFF. DNA for the CDR3: TGCGCCAGCAGCCCCCTGCAGGGGGGTGCCGATGAGCAGTTCTTC.

This clone was detected a few times. This chain connects TRBV4-1 to TRBJ1-5, with 7 bases matching TRBD1. V trimming: 4 bases; J trimming: 7 bases; junction bases outside the gene matches: 16. From germline, CDR1 is MGHRA and CDR2 YSYEKL. CDR3 length equals 17 residues. CDR3 nucleotide sequence: TGCGCCAGCAGCCTTGGATCACCAGACAGGGTAAACCAGCCCCAGCATTTT. Translated: CASSLGSPDRVNQPQHF.

This CDR3 reads CASSPRDRGNTIYF. The CDR3 nucleotides are TGTGCCAGCAGTCCGCGAGACAGAGGAAACACCATATATTTT. V usage is TRBV27 and J usage is TRBJ1-3, with D maybe TRBD1 (5 bases). The CDR3 runs 14 residues. CDR1 MNHEY and CDR2 SMNVEV come from the germline V gene (reference sequence). Trimming took 5 bases from V and 4 from J, leaving 12 bases between them.

This chain uses TRBV29-1 with TRBJ2-7; 8 nucleotides line up with TRBD1. Germline V gene data show CDR1 as SQVTM and CDR2 as ANQGSEA. Trimming removed 0 bases from V and 5 bases from J; junction bases left unmatched: 6. This CDR3 has 14 amino acids. The CDR3 coding sequence is TGCAGCGTTGAAGATGGACAGGGTTACAACGAGCAGTACTTC. Amino acid sequence: CSVEDGQGYNEQYF.

This clone was seen more than once but under ten times. The rearrangement links TRBV19 to TRBJ1-1; tentative D call: TRBD1 (6 bases). The CDR3 extends over 14 amino acids. V was clipped by 1 base and J by 2 bases, with 8 bases between them. CDR1 and CDR2 from the germline V gene are LNHDA and SQIVND (reference sequence). Written as DNA, the CDR3 is TGTGCCAGTAGTATAGGACAGGCAAACACTGAAGCTTTCTTT. Translating it yields CASSIGQANTEAFF.